This T cell receptor (beta chain) was captured by sequencing in a study of molecular identifiers for immune sequencing clone quantification. Study-level results: Among approximately 1 million naive cells, as was reported, spiked Jurkat TCR RNA from one cell was detectable.

Regarding this clonotype: Its cognate antigen is unknown.

In the sort, naive CD8 T cells were defined as CD8+CD4-CCR7+CD45RA+. This CDR3 region has 17 residues. Trimming took 5 bases from V and 5 from J; bases not matched to a gene: 15. Germline V gene lookup returns CDR1 SGHDN and CDR2 FVKESK. One entry per CDR3 protein results from TCRdb running MiXCR on the PCR reads. The sample shows about 640,000 distinct CDR3 sequences, about 20% of them seen only once. This TCR was recovered from a human donor in good health. Some libraries in this study had Jurkat cell RNA spiked in. The chain links TRBV14 to TRBJ2-7; 10 bases map to TRBD1. Sequenced input: naive CD8+ T cells from blood, with Jurkat cell RNA spiked in. Subset: FACS-sorted CD8+CD4-CCR7+CD45RA+ naive T cells. CDR3 bases: TGTGCCAGCAGCAGAGAGAGATCCGGGACAGGGGACCACGAGCAGTACTTC. It specifies CASSRERSGTGDHEQYF.